One TCR beta chain is described in this entry. Its antigen is still unknown. For the second PCR, which ran for about 6 to 11 cycles, a sample-barcoded 5' primer and a J-beta primer mix were used. TCRdb re-analysed the 5' RACE reads in MiXCR, keeping a single row per CDR3 protein. The data contain 350,000 to 450,000 distinct CDR3 sequences, 50% to 60% of them singletons. The record originates from a study of blood T cells in healthy people across ages. From germline, CDR1 is SGHDN and CDR2 FVKESK. V was shortened by 4 bases and J by 8 bases, with 24 bases between the two germline ends. This CDR3 is 17 amino acids long. Findings and caveats of the study: Unsorted PBMCs ruled out conclusive naive versus antigen-experienced comparison.

The source of this sequence is a man aged 55 to 70 in good health. The specimen was blood. The chain has TRBV14 and TRBJ2-1; D possibly corresponds to TRBD2 (6 bases). The CDR3 is CASSPLMNGVSGDEQFF. CDR3 coding DNA: TGTGCCAGCAGCCCCCTGATGAACGGGGTCTCGGGGGATGAGCAGTTCTTC.